This section outlines one T cell receptor beta chain sequence together with its context. The sample comes from a study of blood T cell repertoires in COVID-19. Study-wide context: Samples came from the United States, Italy and Spain, spanning acute and convalescent COVID-19.

Trimming took 6 bases from V and 5 from J, leaving 13 bases between them. This CDR3 contains 13 residues. Germline values: CDR1 SNHLY, CDR2 FYNNEI. Original data processing: Cell counts per sample came from amplifying reference gene primers. The repertoire was sequenced with immunoSEQ multiplex PCR; TCRdb's copy has only in-frame clones and lacks some. V and J calls and clone size are copied from that table; D and trimming were computed from the DNA. The table includes about 280,000 clones, about four fifths detected once. V and J are TRBV2 and TRBJ2-5; D possibly corresponds to TRBD2 (6 bases). This receptor was obtained from a middle-aged man who had been exposed to COVID-19. Sequenced sample: PBMCs or T cells enriched from blood (not recorded which). CDR3 in amino acids: CASSGRERETQYF. CDR3 nucleotides: TGTGCCAGCAGCGGACGGGAGCGGGAGACCCAGTACTTC.